This T cell receptor beta chain was profiled in a study of graft-versus-host responses after intestinal transplantation. Clones were sequenced by immunoSEQ multiplex PCR, and TCRdb holds only the in-frame ones, with some missing. Among under 7,500 clones, roughly two thirds were seen once, and the ten largest hold 4.5% to 5.5%. Whole-study findings and limits: GvH clone levels peaked in circulation, and this peak was associated with early post-transplant HvG declines.

V was shortened by 4 bases and J by 4 bases, with 11 bases between the two germline ends. Per the germline V gene, CDR1 is MGHRA and CDR2 is YSYEKL. The CDR3 spans 14 residues. This clone was observed a handful of times. Its target is unknown. Tissue processing of the graft released intraepithelial and lamina propria lymphocytes from it. This TCR was recovered from a human patient who received an intestinal transplant, so some T cells may come from the graft donor. Sequencing used ileum tissue, obtained roughly 50 days after transplant. The chain couples TRBV4-1 to TRBJ1-5; D is possibly TRBD1 (6 bases). CDR3 in amino acids: CASSPGQNNQPQHF. The CDR3 DNA sequence: TGCGCCAGCAGCCCAGGACAGAATAATCAGCCCCAGCATTTT.